Below are 10 T cell receptor beta chains sequenced from a single sample in a study of cytomegalovirus exposure and HLA in healthy donors. The PCR employed 60 Vbeta primers together with 13 Jbeta primers. Sequencing used immunoSEQ multiplex PCR; TCRdb keeps in-frame clones, though not all of them. The profile covers about 140,000 clones, with over 75% appearing a single time and about 1.3% taken by the ten largest. Sequences were obtained from PBMCs. These receptors came from a female donor in good health and CMV-seronegative.

V usage is TRBV14 and J usage is TRBJ2-1; 10 bases are a match to TRBD2. Germline assignment: CDR1 SGHDN and CDR2 FVKESK. The J segment lost 6 bases and the V segment lost 5 bases, leaving 7 bases of the junction unmatched. The CDR3 length is 15 residues. CDR3: CASSSLAGALNEQFF. The CDR3 nucleotides are TGTGCCAGCAGCTCCCTAGCGGGAGCCCTCAATGAGCAGTTCTTC. The full variable domain, in which reference TRBV14 and TRBJ2-1 provide the parts outside the CDR3, is EAGVTQFPSHSVIEKGQTVTLRCDPISGHDNLYWYRRVMGKEIKFLLHFVKESKQDESGMPNNRFLAERTGGTYSTLKVQPAELEDSGVYFCASSSLAGALNEQFFGPGTRLTVL.

The CDR3: CASSLHTGQNTEAFF. The CDR3 bases are TGCGCCAGCAGCTTGCATACGGGACAGAACACTGAAGCTTTCTTT. The chain uses TRBV5-1 and TRBJ1-1; D might be TRBD1 (6 bases). Germline V gene data show CDR1 as SGHRS and CDR2 as YFSETQ. The CDR3 is made up of 15 amino acids. V was cut by 1 base and J by 1 base, with 11 bases left in between.

The table lists this clone with a few counts. The chain carries TRBV19 and TRBJ2-5; D remains ambiguous. This CDR3 spans 12 amino acids. V was shortened by 6 bases and J by 0 bases, with 5 bases between the two germline ends. Germline lookup yields CDR1 LNHDA and CDR2 SQIVND (reference sequence). As DNA, the CDR3 is TGTGCCAGTAGCCTAAACCAAGAGACCCAGTACTTC. It encodes CASSLNQETQYF. Full variable domain (rest looked up from reference TRBV19 and TRBJ2-5): DGGITQSPKYLFRKEGQNVTLSCEQNLNHDAMYWYRQDPGQGLRLIYYSQIVNDFQKGDIAEGYSVSREKKESFPLTVTSAQKNPTAFYLCASSLNQETQYFGPGTRLLVL.

This chain links TRBV30 with TRBJ2-7, with D possibly matching TRBD2 (5 bases). This CDR3 has 12 amino acids. The V and J ends lost 5 bases and 2 bases respectively, with 10 bases between them. CDR1 and CDR2 from the germline V gene are GTSNPN and SVGIG (reference sequence). Here the CDR3 DNA reads TGTGCCTGGTCAGACGGGACCTACGAGCAGTACTTC. Its protein is CAWSDGTYEQYF.

This clone was picked up one time. The chain is built from TRBV10-3 and TRBJ2-5; TRBD2 matches 8 bases. This CDR3 is built from 13 residues. V lost 9 bases and J lost 2; bases outside the gene matches: 5. Looked up from germline, CDR1 is ENHRY and CDR2 is SYGVKD. For the CDR3, the DNA is TGTGCCATTAGAGGACTAGCACAAGAGACCCAGTACTTC. Its protein product is CAIRGLAQETQYF.

The V and J genes are TRBV28 and TRBJ1-5; TRBD1 is a possible D gene (6 bases). The germline gives CDR1 MDHEN, CDR2 SYDVKM. V lost 6 bases to trimming and J lost 2 bases, with 11 bases between them. This CDR3 contains 14 residues. The DNA for the CDR3 is TGTGCCAGCAGGCTACAGGGTCGCAATCAGCCCCAGCATTTT. Amino acid sequence: CASRLQGRNQPQHF.

The V gene is TRBV5-1, the J gene TRBJ1-2, with a possible D match to TRBD1 (5 bases). Germline V CDR1 and CDR2: SGHRS, YFSETQ. V was clipped by 5 bases and J by 3 bases, with 14 bases between them. CDR3 length equals 14 residues. The CDR3 reads CASRAGGTHYGYTF. CDR3 nucleotides: TGCGCCAGCAGGGCGGGAGGGACCCACTATGGCTACACCTTC.

The gene calls are TRBV5-8 and TRBJ1-2, with D possibly TRBD1 on 6 matching bases. The V gene lost 5 bases and the J gene lost 2 bases, with 13 bases spanning the gap. Germline values: CDR1 SGHTS, CDR2 YDEGEE. The length of the CDR3 is 14 residues. CDR3 protein: CASSHRQGNYGYTF. CDR3 nucleotides: TGTGCCAGCAGTCATCGTCAGGGGAACTATGGCTACACCTTC.

V and J are TRBV30 and TRBJ1-2; D unresolved. The V gene's germline CDR1 is GTSNPN and CDR2 SVGIG (reference sequence). This CDR3 has 12 residues. The V and J ends lost 4 bases and 5 bases respectively, with 11 bases between them. The CDR3: CAWNGGSYGYTF. The CDR3 region has the DNA TGTGCCTGGAATGGTGGCTCTTATGGCTACACCTTC.

This chain joins TRBV29-1 and TRBJ2-3; TRBD1 might be the D (5 bases). V lost 5 bases to trimming and J lost 0 bases, with 12 bases between them. Germline V gives CDR1 SQVTM, CDR2 ANQGSEA. The CDR3 runs to 14 residues. This CDR3 is CSVNTRASTDTQYF. In nucleotides, the CDR3 is TGCAGCGTTAATACCAGGGCGAGCACAGATACGCAGTATTTT.